This passage covers 17 T cell receptor beta chains from one sample sequenced in a study of T cell responses to AZD1222 COVID-19 vaccine. TCRdb's copy holds only in-frame clones and misses some; the assay was immunoSEQ multiplex PCR. The repertoire includes over 85,000 clones, less than 95% of them detected once, and about 7.8% sits in the top ten. Specimen: peripheral blood, collected on day 0 of AZD1222 vaccination. These receptors were taken from an adult in good health.

Points on this clone: The junction shows a germline mismatch at one end, possibly a read error. V gene TRBV3-1 (or the pseudogene TRBV3-2) combines with J gene TRBJ1-1, with D tentatively TRBD1 (6 bases). Germline V gene data show CDR1 as LGHDT and CDR2 as YNNKEL (reference sequence). CDR3 length: 16 amino acids. CDR3 DNA sequence: TGTGCCAGCAGCTTCCGAAGGGCAGGGGTGAATACTGAAGCTTTCTTT. It codes for CASSFRRAGVNTEAFF.

This chain joins TRBV19 and TRBJ1-1; 7 positions agree with TRBD1. The CDR3 spans 15 residues. Germline CDR1 reads LNHDA; CDR2 reads SQIVND (reference sequence). Germline trimming cut 4 bases from V and 5 bases from J; bases unmatched to any gene: 10. CDR3 protein: CASSSRGGSGTEAFF. In nucleotides, the CDR3 is TGTGCCAGTAGTAGCAGAGGGGGCTCAGGAACTGAAGCTTTCTTT.

V and J are TRBV24-1 and TRBJ2-3, with 13 bases matching TRBD2. The length of the CDR3 is 17 residues. The V gene end was trimmed by 3 bases and the J gene end by 2 bases; junction bases not matched to a gene: 4. Germline CDR1 is KGHDR and CDR2 is SFDVKD. The CDR3 protein is CATSDPGTSGDTDTQYF. CDR3 nucleotides: TGTGCCACCAGTGATCCGGGGACTAGCGGGGACACAGATACGCAGTATTTT.

J is TRBJ2-4 and V is TRBV19; D possibly corresponds to TRBD1 (6 bases). Germline CDR1 and CDR2: LNHDA and SQIVND (reference sequence). This CDR3 comprises 14 residues. Trimming left V 3 bases short and J 4 bases short, with 10 bases between. The CDR3 sequence: CASSMGQGKNIQYF. CDR3 nucleotides: TGTGCCAGTAGTATGGGGCAGGGGAAAAACATTCAGTACTTC.

The chain has TRBV27 and TRBJ1-2, with D uncertain. CDR1 and CDR2 (germline): MNHEY, SMNVEV (reference sequence). The V and J ends lost 4 bases and 3 bases respectively, with 9 bases between them. The CDR3 covers 13 residues. The CDR3 DNA reads as TGTGCCAGCAGTTCCGGGGTCGACTATGGCTACACCTTC. The encoded protein is CASSSGVDYGYTF.

The V call is TRBV9, the J call TRBJ1-1; the D gene is possibly TRBD1 (6 bases). Germline assignment: CDR1 SGDLS and CDR2 YYNGEE. This CDR3 has 14 residues. The V gene lost 3 bases and the J gene lost 3 bases, with 12 bases spanning the gap. The CDR3 coding sequence is TGTGCCAGCAGCGGTCAGGGGAGGGACACTGAAGCTTTCTTT. Translation: CASSGQGRDTEAFF.

The chain uses TRBV6-1 and TRBJ1-2; D is undetermined. V was shortened by 1 base and J by 4 bases, with 13 bases between the two germline ends. The CDR3 covers 15 residues. Germline CDR1 MNHNS, CDR2 SASEGT. The CDR3 bases are TGTGCCAGCAGTGAAGGTGGGCAGGCGAGCTATGGCTACACCTTC. Residues: CASSEGGQASYGYTF.

The chain uses TRBV27 and TRBJ1-1, with D tentatively TRBD1 (5 bases). CDR1 MNHEY and CDR2 SMNVEV come from the germline V gene (reference sequence). Trimming shortened V by 2 bases and J by 5 bases, and 15 bases separated the two germline ends. CDR3 length: 15 amino acids. In DNA form, the CDR3 reads TGTGCCAGCAGTTTAGGGACCCGGCCTCGAACTGAAGCTTTCTTT. Residues: CASSLGTRPRTEAFF.

The genes are TRBV3-1 (or the pseudogene TRBV3-2) and TRBJ1-5, with D uncertain. Germline lookup yields CDR1 LGHDT and CDR2 YNNKEL (reference sequence). With 5 bases removed from V and 4 bases from J, the gap between germline ends came to 9 bases. The CDR3 has 13 amino acids. The CDR3 region is CASSLQPNQPQHF. The CDR3 DNA follows: TGTGCCAGCAGCTTACAGCCTAATCAGCCCCAGCATTTT.

DNA of the CDR3: TGTGCCAGCAGCTTAGGCCGAGGGGACGGCTACACCTTC. Encoded protein: CASSLGRGDGYTF. This chain connects TRBV13 to TRBJ1-2; weak D call: TRBD1 (5 bases). From germline, CDR1 is PRHDT and CDR2 FYEKMQ (reference sequence). This CDR3 contains 13 residues. Deletions cut 0 bases from V and 8 bases from J, with 10 bases between. Using reference TRBV13 and TRBJ1-2 for the parts outside the CDR3, the full variable domain is AAGVIQSPRHLIKEKRETATLKCYPIPRHDTVYWYQQGPGQDPQFLISFYEKMQSDKGSIPDRFSAQQFSDYHSELNMSSLELGDSALYFCASSLGRGDGYTFGSGTRLTVV.

The chain recombines TRBV4-1 with TRBJ1-2, with unresolved D. V shed 0 bases and J shed 10 bases, with 15 bases lying between them. Per germline, CDR1 MGHRA and CDR2 YSYEKL. This CDR3 is built from 14 residues. The CDR3 sequence: CASSQDFLPPDYTF. The CDR3 nucleotides are TGCGCCAGCAGCCAAGATTTTCTTCCCCCGGACTACACCTTC.

The rearrangement uses TRBV6-4 and TRBJ2-4, with TRBD2 matching over 10 bases. The germline V gene has CDR1 MRHNA and CDR2 SNTAGT. This CDR3 is 18 amino acids long. The V gene end was trimmed by 2 bases and the J gene end by 0 bases; junction bases not matched to a gene: 7. CDR3 protein: CASSDGLAETLAKNIQYF. CDR3 nucleotide sequence: TGTGCCAGCAGTGACGGACTAGCGGAGACGCTAGCCAAAAACATTCAGTACTTC.

The chain employs TRBV6-5 and TRBJ1-1; unclear D gene. Trimming cost V 5 bases and J 1 base, with 8 bases left between them. This CDR3 contains 13 residues. Germline assignment: CDR1 MNHEY and CDR2 SVGAGI. CDR3 sequence reads: CASSTRENTEAFF. The CDR3 region has the DNA TGTGCCAGCAGTACCCGAGAGAACACTGAAGCTTTCTTT.

V and J are TRBV28 and TRBJ1-5; TRBD1 matches at 7 bases. The CDR3 has 17 amino acids. Germline CDR1 and CDR2: MDHEN and SYDVKM. Trimming removed 4 bases from V and 9 bases from J; junction bases left unmatched: 18. Here the CDR3 reads CASSSPTGRPERLPQHF. CDR3 nucleotides: TGTGCCAGCAGTTCCCCGACAGGGAGGCCCGAAAGACTGCCCCAGCATTTT.

This chain links TRBV11-2 with TRBJ2-7; possibly TRBD1 or TRBD2 for D (5 bases each). This CDR3 is built from 17 residues. Trimming pared 2 bases from V and 6 bases from J, leaving 23 bases between. The V gene's germline CDR1 is SGHAT and CDR2 FQNNGV. The DNA of the CDR3 is TGTGCCAGCAGCTTATTATCGCCAGGGCGGGCTACGAGCGAGCAGTACTTC. It translates to CASSLLSPGRATSEQYF.

This chain uses TRBV11-3 with TRBJ2-2; no firm D call. The CDR3 spans 13 residues. In germline, CDR1 is SGHNT, CDR2 YENEEA. V gave up 0 bases and J gave up 4 bases, with 3 bases separating them. In DNA form, the CDR3 reads TGTGCCAGCAGCTTAGACATCACCGGGGAGCTGTTTTTT. Its protein is CASSLDITGELFF.

V usage is TRBV20-1 and J usage is TRBJ2-1, with unresolved D. The CDR3 totals 11 residues. CDR1 is DFQATT, CDR2 SNEGSKA, per germline (reference sequence). V was pared by 4 bases and J by 3 bases, with 4 bases between. The CDR3, as DNA: TGCAGTGCTACCCACTACAATGAGCAGTTCTTC. It codes for CSATHYNEQFF.